This entry features one T cell receptor (beta chain) sequence. Its target is not known. The CDR3 runs to 14 residues. Trimming shortened V by 7 bases and J by 2 bases, and 15 bases separated the two germline ends. Per germline, CDR1 SNHLY and CDR2 FYNNEI. This entry is derived from a study of radiotherapy plus CTLA-4 blockade in lung cancer. Enrolled patients, whose metastatic non-small-cell lung cancer was chemo-refractory, received focal radiation plus CTLA-4 blockade with ipilimumab. TCRdb's table, derived via immunoSEQ multiplex PCR, lists solely in-frame clones and lacks some. Seen here are approximately 32,000 clones, roughly 71% observed once, and the top ten hold 4%. General study results and limits: After radiotherapy and ipilimumab, tumor-derived clones expanded in peripheral blood.

The source is a human donor with non-small cell lung cancer who had stable disease on radiotherapy plus ipilimumab. The sample here was peripheral blood, taken from a patient treated with radiotherapy plus ipilimumab. The genes are TRBV2 and TRBJ2-7, with D possibly matching TRBD1 (5 bases). DNA for the CDR3: TGTGCCAGCACCCCAAGAACAGGAACCTACGAGCAGTACTTC. Residues: CASTPRTGTYEQYF.